These 5 T cell receptor beta chains share one sample of origin, sequenced in a study of blood T cell repertoires in COVID-19. The data were produced by immunoSEQ multiplex PCR, yet TCRdb's version contains in-frame clones alone and is incomplete. The table records over 250,000 clones, 80% to 90% of them present only once. Material: peripheral blood. The receptors here all came from a woman in her seventies with COVID-19, enrolled during active disease.

The chain joins TRBV6-5 to TRBJ2-1; possibly TRBD2 for D (5 bases). Germline-derived CDR1 and CDR2 are MNHEY and SVGAGI. The CDR3 consists of 13 residues. With 7 bases removed from V and 3 bases from J, the gap between germline ends came to 10 bases. The CDR3 coding sequence is TGTGCCAGCATAGCGCGATACTACAATGAGCAGTTCTTC. Encoded protein: CASIARYYNEQFF.

The chain is built from TRBV24-1 and TRBJ2-1; TRBD2 is a possible D gene (5 bases). With 9 bases removed from V and 6 bases from J, the gap between germline ends came to 11 bases. The CDR3 consists of 12 residues. CDR1 and CDR2 from the germline V gene are KGHDR and SFDVKD. The CDR3 region has the DNA TGTGCCACCCGTGGAGAGGGCAATGAGCAGTTCTTC. This translates into CATRGEGNEQFF.

The chain combines TRBV19 with TRBJ1-3; 7 nucleotides match TRBD1. The CDR3 sequence is 14 residues long. Trimming took 6 bases from V and 2 from J; bases not matched to a gene: 4. CDR1 LNHDA and CDR2 SQIVND come from the germline V gene (reference sequence). The CDR3 DNA is TGTGCCAGTAGGACCGGGACAGCTGGAAACACCATATATTTT. It codes for CASRTGTAGNTIYF.

This chain connects TRBV14 to TRBJ2-1, with D maybe TRBD2 (6 bases). V lost 2 bases to trimming and J lost 4 bases, with 18 bases between them. The CDR3 consists of 17 residues. The germline gives CDR1 SGHDN, CDR2 FVKESK. The CDR3 sequence: CASSQPPWAGTYNEQFF. The CDR3, as DNA: TGTGCCAGCAGCCAACCCCCATGGGCAGGGACTTACAATGAGCAGTTCTTC.

The V call is TRBV2, the J call TRBJ1-4; unclear D gene. Germline-derived CDR1 and CDR2 are SNHLY and FYNNEI. The CDR3 runs 15 residues. Trimming cost V 4 bases and J 8 bases, with 17 bases left between them. CDR3 bases: TGTGCCAGCAGTGCCGAGCAACTAAAAGGCGAAAAACTGTTTTTT. This encodes CASSAEQLKGEKLFF.